Below are 2 T cell receptor beta chains sequenced from a single sample in a study of blood T cell repertoires in COVID-19. Only in-frame clones appear in the TCRdb table, and some are missing; sequencing was by immunoSEQ multiplex PCR. The sample shows around 200,000 clones, around 88% of them seen only once. Sequenced input: PBMCs or T cells enriched from blood (not recorded which). These receptors were collected from a man aged 35-49 years with acute COVID-19.

CDR3 loop: CASSLDPPTAEAFF. The CDR3 DNA sequence: TGTGCCAGCAGCTTAGATCCTCCGACAGCTGAAGCTTTCTTT. The gene calls are TRBV7-9 and TRBJ1-1, with a tentative D call TRBD1 (5 bases). This CDR3 is built from 14 residues. Germline V CDR1 and CDR2: SEHNR, FQNEAQ (reference sequence). The V and J ends lost 1 base and 6 bases respectively, with 12 bases between them.

This chain links TRBV5-4 with TRBJ1-2; D not resolved. Trimming took off 4 bases at V and 8 bases at J, with 15 bases between the two ends. Germline lookup yields CDR1 SGHNT and CDR2 YYREEE (reference sequence). The CDR3 is 13 residues long. The CDR3 loop reads CASSPYLSWGYTF. The CDR3 bases are TGTGCCAGCAGCCCATACCTAAGTTGGGGCTACACCTTC. The full variable domain, in which reference TRBV5-4 and TRBJ1-2 provide the parts outside the CDR3, is ETGVTQSPTHLIKTRGQQVTLRCSSQSGHNTVSWYQQALGQGPQFIFQYYREEENGRGNFPPRFSGLQFPNYSSELNVNALELDDSALYLCASSPYLSWGYTFGSGTRLTVV.